This T cell receptor beta chain was documented in a study of CD8 T cells in Susac syndrome. In blood CD8+ and CD4+ T cells, TCR beta underwent sequencing. Patients with stable or active relapsing-remitting disease, all of them treatment-naive, made up the multiple sclerosis controls. This CDR3 comprises 16 residues. CDR1 and CDR2 (germline): LGHDT, YNNKEL (reference sequence). V was pared by 1 base and J by 7 bases, with 10 bases of the junction left unmatched. Random hexamers were used to reverse transcribe the RNA input (about 0.45 to 1 ug). TCRdb itself ran the immunoSEQ multiplex PCR reads through MiXCR, one entry per CDR3 protein. The sample has about 300,000 distinct CDR3 sequences; about 89% are singletons.

This sequence joins TRBV3-1 and TRBJ2-7; 10 positions agree with TRBD1. This clonotype was obtained from a human donor with multiple sclerosis. The sequenced material came from CD8+ T cells from PBMCs. CDR3 bases: TGTGCCAGCAGCCAAGCCCCGGGACAGGGGACGGTGGAGCAGTACTTC. It is translated as CASSQAPGQGTVEQYF.